This TCR beta chain was identified during a study of blood T cell repertoires in COVID-19. For the study at large: Donors in the United States, Italy and Spain gave samples during acute or convalescent COVID-19.

V shed 2 bases and J 2 bases; nucleotides not matched to a gene: 3. Germline V lookup: CDR1 MNHEY, CDR2 SMNVEV (reference sequence). The CDR3 is 15 residues long. TCRdb's table, derived via immunoSEQ multiplex PCR, lists solely in-frame clones and lacks some. Of about 400,000 clones in the sample, roughly nine tenths were seen once. The J gene is TRBJ1-1, the V gene TRBV27; 9 nucleotides agree with TRBD1. What was sequenced was PBMCs or T cells enriched from blood (not recorded which). The origin of this receptor is a woman between 25 and 40 years old who had recovered from COVID-19. CDR3 sequence (DNA): TGTGCCAGCAGTTTAGTGGGACAGGGTAACACTGAAGCTTTCTTT. Amino acids: CASSLVGQGNTEAFF.